Many counts were recorded for the clone carrying this TCR beta chain. Its antigen is not known. As part of library construction, unique molecular identifiers were attached to individual cDNA molecules. TCRdb re-analysed the 5' RACE reads in MiXCR, keeping a single row per CDR3 protein. Of roughly 56,000 distinct CDR3 sequences in the sample, roughly 8.8% are singletons; the top ten hold 0.95% to 1.5%. The data were obtained in a study of early T cells in non-severe SARS-CoV-2 infection. Study as a whole: Unsorted whole blood bulk RNA was sequenced, with unpaired chains. Study-wide points: The VDJdb matching leaned toward anti-spike CD8 responses and overlooked private and CD4 specificities.

The CDR3 consists of 14 residues. The V gene lost 2 bases and the J gene lost 2 bases, with 8 bases spanning the gap. The V gene's germline CDR1 is SGHAT and CDR2 FQNNGV. V is TRBV11-2 and J is TRBJ2-3; D is undetermined. Specimen: whole blood. The clonotype comes from an adult who was a healthcare worker with PCR-confirmed SARS-CoV-2 infection or an uninfected control (not recorded which). The CDR3 nucleotides are TGTGCCAGCAGCTTAACCAGGTACACAGATACGCAGTATTTT. Its protein product is CASSLTRYTDTQYF.